This T cell receptor beta chain was documented in a study of memory CD4+ T cells and cytomegalovirus serostatus. Study-wide points: 67 of 164 known CMV-associated TCRbeta sequences appeared in CD4+ memory.

The CDR3 has 15 amino acids. Germline V gene lookup returns CDR1 KGHSH and CDR2 LQKENI. The junction had 4 bases not matched to a gene; V was cut back by 2 bases and J by 2 bases. This table comes from immunoSEQ multiplex PCR, and its TCRdb copy is limited to in-frame clones, with some not included. The sample carries roughly 40,000 clones, around three quarters recorded once. The sort gate was single viable CD3+CD4+CD8-CD45RO+ cells for memory CD4+ T cells. On this clone itself: The antigen is undetermined.

The chain carries TRBV18 and TRBJ1-2, with 8 bases lining up with TRBD1. This TCR came from an adult in good health and CMV-seronegative. The sequenced material came from memory CD4+ T cells from blood. This CDR3 reads CASSPGQGENYGYTF. CDR3 DNA: TGTGCCAGCTCACCAGGACAGGGAGAAAACTATGGCTACACCTTC.